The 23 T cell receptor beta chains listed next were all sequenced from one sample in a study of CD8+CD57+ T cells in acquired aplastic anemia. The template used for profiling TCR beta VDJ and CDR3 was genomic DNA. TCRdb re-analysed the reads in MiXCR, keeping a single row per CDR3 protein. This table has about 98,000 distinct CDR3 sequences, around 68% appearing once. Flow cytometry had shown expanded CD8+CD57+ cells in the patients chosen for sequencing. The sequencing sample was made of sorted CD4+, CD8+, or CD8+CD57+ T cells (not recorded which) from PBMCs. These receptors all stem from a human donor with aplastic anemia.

CDR3 sequence reads: CATRGGSSDTQYF. The DNA of the CDR3 is TGTGCCACCAGAGGGGGCTCATCAGATACGCAGTATTTT. This chain joins TRBV24-1 and TRBJ2-3, with TRBD1 identical over 7 bases. The V gene end was trimmed by 7 bases and the J gene end by 4 bases; junction bases not matched to a gene: 4. The germline V gene has CDR1 KGHDR and CDR2 SFDVKD. CDR3 length: 13 amino acids.

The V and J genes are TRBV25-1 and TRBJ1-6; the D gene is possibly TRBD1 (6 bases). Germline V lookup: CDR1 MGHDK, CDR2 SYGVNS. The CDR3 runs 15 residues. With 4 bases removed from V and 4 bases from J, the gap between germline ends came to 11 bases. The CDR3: CASSGQGQYNSPLHF. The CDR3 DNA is TGTGCCAGCAGTGGTCAGGGGCAGTATAATTCACCCCTCCACTTT. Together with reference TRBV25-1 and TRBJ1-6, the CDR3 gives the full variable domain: EADIYQTPRYLVIGTGKKITLECSQTMGHDKMYWYQQDPGMELHLIHYSYGVNSTEKGDLSSESTVSRIRTEHFPLTLESARPSHTSQYLCASSGQGQYNSPLHFGNGTRLTVT.

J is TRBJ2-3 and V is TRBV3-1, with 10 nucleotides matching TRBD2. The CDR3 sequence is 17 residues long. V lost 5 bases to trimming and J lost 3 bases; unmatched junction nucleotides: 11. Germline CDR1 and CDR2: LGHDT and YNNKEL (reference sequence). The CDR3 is CASSSFPSGSGTDTQYF. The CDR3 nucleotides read TGTGCCAGCAGCTCCTTTCCTAGCGGGAGTGGTACAGATACGCAGTATTTT.

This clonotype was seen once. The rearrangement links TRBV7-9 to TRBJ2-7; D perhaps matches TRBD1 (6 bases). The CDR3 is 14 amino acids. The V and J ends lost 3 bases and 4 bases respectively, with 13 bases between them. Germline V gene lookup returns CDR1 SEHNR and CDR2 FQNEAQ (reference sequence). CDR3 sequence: CASSFPDRPYEQYF. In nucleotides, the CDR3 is TGTGCCAGCAGCTTCCCGGACAGACCATACGAGCAGTACTTC.

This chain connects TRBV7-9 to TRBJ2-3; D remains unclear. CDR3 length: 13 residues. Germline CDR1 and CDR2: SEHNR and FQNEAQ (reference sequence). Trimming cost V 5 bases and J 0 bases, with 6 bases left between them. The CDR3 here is CASSHTSTDTQYF. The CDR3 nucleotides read TGTGCCAGCAGCCATACTAGCACAGATACGCAGTATTTT. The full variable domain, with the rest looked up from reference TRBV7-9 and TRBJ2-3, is DTGVSQNPRHKITKRGQNVTFRCDPISEHNRLYWYRQTLGQGPEFLTYFQNEAQLEKSRLLSDRFSAERPKGSFSTLEIQRTEQGDSAMYLCASSHTSTDTQYFGPGTRLTVL.

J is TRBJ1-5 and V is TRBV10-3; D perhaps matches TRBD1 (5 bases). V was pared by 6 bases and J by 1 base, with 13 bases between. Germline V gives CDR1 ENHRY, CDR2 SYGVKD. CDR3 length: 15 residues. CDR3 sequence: CAIRRDEESNQPQHF. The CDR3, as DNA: TGTGCCATCAGGAGGGACGAGGAAAGCAATCAGCCCCAGCATTTT.

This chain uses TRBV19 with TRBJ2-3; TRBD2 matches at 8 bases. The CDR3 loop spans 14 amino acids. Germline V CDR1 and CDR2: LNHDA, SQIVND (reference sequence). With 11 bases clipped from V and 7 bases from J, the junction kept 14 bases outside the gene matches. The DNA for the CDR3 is TGTGCCTCCAGCGAGTCGGGAGGGCCGAATACGCAGTATTTT. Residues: CASSESGGPNTQYF.

CDR3 DNA: TGTGCCAGCGGGGGGACAGGGCGCTTGGCACAGTACTTC. Translation gives CASGGTGRLAQYF. The rearrangement uses TRBV6-1 and TRBJ2-5; TRBD1 aligns across 9 bases. J lost 11 bases, V lost 8 bases, and 12 bases had no gene match. Germline values: CDR1 MNHNS, CDR2 SASEGT. The length of the CDR3 is 13 residues.

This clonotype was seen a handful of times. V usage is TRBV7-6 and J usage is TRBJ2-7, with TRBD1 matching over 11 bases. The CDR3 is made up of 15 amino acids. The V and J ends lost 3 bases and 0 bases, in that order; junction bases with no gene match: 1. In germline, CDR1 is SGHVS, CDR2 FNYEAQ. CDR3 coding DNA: TGTGCCAGCAGCTTTGGGACAGGGGGCTCCTACGAGCAGTACTTC. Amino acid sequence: CASSFGTGGSYEQYF.

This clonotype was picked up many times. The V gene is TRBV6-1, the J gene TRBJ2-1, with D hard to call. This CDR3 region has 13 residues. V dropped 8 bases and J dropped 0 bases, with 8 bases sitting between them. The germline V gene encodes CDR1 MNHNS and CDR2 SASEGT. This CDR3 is CASLSGSYNEQFF. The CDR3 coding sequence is TGTGCCAGCTTATCGGGCTCCTACAATGAGCAGTTCTTC.

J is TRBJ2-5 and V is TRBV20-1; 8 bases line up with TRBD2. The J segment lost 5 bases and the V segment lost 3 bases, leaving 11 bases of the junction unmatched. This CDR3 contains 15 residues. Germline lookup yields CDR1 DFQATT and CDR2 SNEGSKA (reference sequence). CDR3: CSASGAGGPRETQYF. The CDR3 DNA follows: TGCAGTGCTAGTGGTGCGGGAGGCCCCCGGGAGACCCAGTACTTC.

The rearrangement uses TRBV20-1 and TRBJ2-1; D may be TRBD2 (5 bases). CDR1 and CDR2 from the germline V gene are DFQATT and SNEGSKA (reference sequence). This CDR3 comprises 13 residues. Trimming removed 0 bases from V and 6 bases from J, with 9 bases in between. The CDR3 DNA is TGCAGTGCTAGAGATCCGGGGATCAATGAGCAGTTCTTC. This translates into CSARDPGINEQFF.

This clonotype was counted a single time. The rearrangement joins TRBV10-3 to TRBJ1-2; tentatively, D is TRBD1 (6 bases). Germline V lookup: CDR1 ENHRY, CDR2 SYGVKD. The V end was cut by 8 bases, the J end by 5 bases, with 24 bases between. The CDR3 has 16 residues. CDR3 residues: CAIEARITGQYYGYTF. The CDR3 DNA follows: TGTGCCATCGAGGCCAGGATTACAGGACAGTATTATGGCTACACCTTC.

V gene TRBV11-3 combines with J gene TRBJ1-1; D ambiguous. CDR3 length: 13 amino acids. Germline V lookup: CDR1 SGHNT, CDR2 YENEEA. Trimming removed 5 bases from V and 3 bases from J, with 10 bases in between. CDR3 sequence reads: CASSRDTYTEAFF. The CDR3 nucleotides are TGTGCCAGCAGCCGAGACACCTACACTGAAGCTTTCTTT.

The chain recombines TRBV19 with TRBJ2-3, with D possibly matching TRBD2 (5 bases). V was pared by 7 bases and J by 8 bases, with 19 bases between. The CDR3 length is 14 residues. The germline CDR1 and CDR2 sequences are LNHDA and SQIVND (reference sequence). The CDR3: CASTPGSTGPTQYF. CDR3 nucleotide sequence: TGTGCCAGTACCCCGGGGTCTACCGGACCTACGCAGTATTTT.

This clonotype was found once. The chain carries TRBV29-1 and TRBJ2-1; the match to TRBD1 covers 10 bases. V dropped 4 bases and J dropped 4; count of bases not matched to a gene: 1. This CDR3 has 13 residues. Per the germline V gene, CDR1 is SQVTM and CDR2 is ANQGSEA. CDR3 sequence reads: CSVGTGGYNEQFF. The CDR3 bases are TGCAGCGTTGGGACAGGGGGTTACAATGAGCAGTTCTTC.

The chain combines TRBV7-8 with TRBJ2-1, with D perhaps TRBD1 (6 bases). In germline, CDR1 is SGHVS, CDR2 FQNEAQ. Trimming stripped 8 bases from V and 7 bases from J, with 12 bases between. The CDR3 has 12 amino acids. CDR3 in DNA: TGTGCCAGCTTCTCCACAGGGAATGAGCAGTTCTTC. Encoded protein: CASFSTGNEQFF.

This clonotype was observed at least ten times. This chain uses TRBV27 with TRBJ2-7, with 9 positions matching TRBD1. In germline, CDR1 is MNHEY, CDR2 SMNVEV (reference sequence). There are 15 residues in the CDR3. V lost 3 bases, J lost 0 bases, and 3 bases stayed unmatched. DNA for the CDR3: TGTGCCAGCAGTTTCCACAGGGGGCCCTCCTACGAGCAGTACTTC. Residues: CASSFHRGPSYEQYF.

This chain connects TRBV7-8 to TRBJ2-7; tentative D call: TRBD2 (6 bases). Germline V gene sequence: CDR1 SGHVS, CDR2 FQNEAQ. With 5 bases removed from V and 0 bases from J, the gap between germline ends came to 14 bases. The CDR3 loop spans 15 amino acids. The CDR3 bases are TGTGCCAGCAGCGCCCCGGGGGATTACTCCTACGAGCAGTACTTC. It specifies CASSAPGDYSYEQYF.

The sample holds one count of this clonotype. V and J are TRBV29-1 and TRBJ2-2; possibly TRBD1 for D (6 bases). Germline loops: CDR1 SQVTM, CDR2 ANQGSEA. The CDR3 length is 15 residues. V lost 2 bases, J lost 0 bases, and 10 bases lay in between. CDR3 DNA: TGCAGCGTTGAAAAGGACAGTGCGAACACCGGGGAGCTGTTTTTT. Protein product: CSVEKDSANTGELFF.

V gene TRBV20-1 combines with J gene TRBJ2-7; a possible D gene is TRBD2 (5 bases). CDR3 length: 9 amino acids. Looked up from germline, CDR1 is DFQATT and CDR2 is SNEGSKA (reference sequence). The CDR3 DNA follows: TGCAGGAGGGTCTACGAGCAGTACTTC. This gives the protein CRRVYEQYF.

CDR3 loop: CASSSRVSTEAFF. CDR3 DNA: TGTGCCAGCAGCTCCAGGGTTAGCACTGAAGCTTTCTTT. The rearrangement joins TRBV7-9 to TRBJ1-1, with D possibly matching TRBD1 (5 bases). Germline V lookup: CDR1 SEHNR, CDR2 FQNEAQ (reference sequence). Trimming stripped 4 bases from V and 4 bases from J, with 10 bases between. This CDR3 contains 13 residues.

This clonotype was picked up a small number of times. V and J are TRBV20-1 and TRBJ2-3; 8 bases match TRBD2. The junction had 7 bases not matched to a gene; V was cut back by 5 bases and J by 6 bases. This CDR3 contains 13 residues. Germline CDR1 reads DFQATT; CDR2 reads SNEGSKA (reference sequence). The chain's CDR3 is CSAPWTSWDTQYF. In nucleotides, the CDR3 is TGCAGTGCTCCCTGGACTAGCTGGGATACGCAGTATTTT.